Each of the 23 T cell receptor beta chains below was sequenced from the same sample in a study of T cells after yellow fever vaccination. One entry per CDR3 protein, called by TCRdb with MiXCR from the 5' RACE reads. The sample consists of 500,000 to 650,000 distinct CDR3 sequences, approximately 13% of them appearing once. Material: PBMCs, obtained on the day of the yellow fever booster vaccination. The receptors here all came from a man aged 25-45 years who received the YFV17D yellow fever vaccine.

Only a few counts were recorded for this clonotype. This sequence joins TRBV19 and TRBJ2-1; 9 bases line up with TRBD1. CDR1 and CDR2 from the germline V gene are LNHDA and SQIVND (reference sequence). Germline trimming cut 2 bases from V and 6 bases from J; bases unmatched to any gene: 8. The CDR3 runs 16 residues. CDR3 sequence (DNA): TGTGCCAGTAGTATACTAGCCCTGGGACAGGGCAATGAGCAGTTCTTC. It yields the protein CASSILALGQGNEQFF.

This clonotype has a count of ten or more. The CDR3 coding sequence is TGCGCCAGCCTCCTTGGAGCGTACGCGAACACCGGGGAGCTGTTTTTT. It specifies CASLLGAYANTGELFF. This sequence joins TRBV5-1 and TRBJ2-2, with D hard to call. CDR1 and CDR2 (germline): SGHRS, YFSETQ. The CDR3 loop spans 16 amino acids. V was pared by 7 bases and J by 0 bases, with 16 bases between. Complete variable domain (other parts from reference TRBV5-1 and TRBJ2-2): KAGVTQTPRYLIKTRGQQVTLSCSPISGHRSVSWYQQTPGQGLQFLFEYFSETQRNKGNFPGRFSGRQFSNSRSEMNVSTLELGDSALYLCASLLGAYANTGELFFGEGSRLTVL.

The chain recombines TRBV7-2 with TRBJ1-5; D unresolved. V was shortened by 0 bases and J by 7 bases, with 13 bases between the two germline ends. Per the germline V gene, CDR1 is SGHTA and CDR2 is FQGNSA. The CDR3 sequence is 15 residues long. The CDR3 is CASSLARGVGQPQHF. For the CDR3, the DNA is TGTGCCAGCAGCTTAGCGCGCGGGGTAGGGCAGCCCCAGCATTTT.

This clonotype was seen repeatedly, ten times or more. J is TRBJ2-1 and V is TRBV7-2, with no clear D. The CDR3 is 12 residues long. Trimming removed 5 bases from V and 10 bases from J, with 12 bases in between. Germline V gene sequence: CDR1 SGHTA, CDR2 FQGNSA. The CDR3 protein is CASSPARGEQFF. The CDR3 DNA is TGTGCCAGCAGCCCCGCGCGCGGCGAGCAGTTCTTC.

The chain recombines TRBV20-1 with TRBJ2-2; TRBD2 matches at 7 bases. This CDR3 spans 14 amino acids. After removal of 4 bases from V and 6 bases from J, the junction contained 8 bases not matched to a gene. The V gene's germline CDR1 is DFQATT and CDR2 SNEGSKA (reference sequence). CDR3 loop: CSATGGSWAGELFF. The CDR3 region has the DNA TGCAGTGCTACGGGCGGGAGCTGGGCCGGGGAGCTGTTTTTT.

This clonotype was picked up a small number of times. The chain links TRBV20-1 to TRBJ2-2; D is perhaps TRBD1 or TRBD2 (5 bases each). With 0 bases removed from V and 2 bases from J, the gap between germline ends came to 13 bases. The CDR3 has 16 amino acids. The V gene's germline CDR1 is DFQATT and CDR2 SNEGSKA (reference sequence). CDR3 loop: CSARDPLGTNTGELFF. CDR3 sequence (DNA): TGCAGTGCTAGAGATCCTCTTGGGACCAACACCGGGGAGCTGTTTTTT.

This chain links TRBV25-1 with TRBJ2-1; 11 bases map to TRBD2. V shed 5 bases, J shed 8 bases, and the junction held 2 bases outside the gene matches. The CDR3 is 13 amino acids. Germline CDR1 and CDR2: MGHDK and SYGVNS. The CDR3 DNA follows: TGTGCCAGCAGTTCTAGCGGGAGGCATGAGCAGTTCTTC. As protein: CASSSSGRHEQFF.

This clonotype was seen once. V usage is TRBV20-1 and J usage is TRBJ2-1, with 7 bases that match TRBD1. The CDR3 totals 14 residues. The V and J ends lost 3 bases and 7 bases, in that order; junction bases with no gene match: 9. Per germline, CDR1 DFQATT and CDR2 SNEGSKA (reference sequence). CDR3 protein: CSARTGRPSNEQFF. The CDR3, as DNA: TGCAGTGCTAGGACAGGGCGGCCTTCGAATGAGCAGTTCTTC.

This clonotype was found a few times. The chain combines TRBV5-1 with TRBJ2-1; D perhaps matches TRBD1 (5 bases). Germline lookup yields CDR1 SGHRS and CDR2 YFSETQ. This CDR3 comprises 12 residues. V lost 2 bases to trimming and J lost 7 bases, with 7 bases between them. The CDR3 DNA reads TGCGCCAGCAGCTTCAGGGAAAATGAGCAGTTCTTC. Amino acid sequence: CASSFRENEQFF.

This clonotype has more than one count but fewer than ten. The chain carries TRBV18 and TRBJ2-7; possibly TRBD1 for D (6 bases). Germline CDR1 reads KGHSH; CDR2 reads LQKENI. Trimming removed 0 bases at V and 4 bases at J, with 10 bases between. This CDR3 is 14 amino acids long. CDR3 residues: CASSPPEDRYEQYF. DNA for the CDR3: TGTGCCAGCTCACCACCTGAGGACAGATACGAGCAGTACTTC. The variable domain in full, completed from reference TRBV18 and TRBJ2-7, reads NAGVMQNPRHLVRRRGQEARLRCSPMKGHSHVYWYRQLPEEGLKFMVYLQKENIIDESGMPKERFSAEFPKEGPSILRIQQVVRGDSAAYFCASSPPEDRYEQYFGPGTRLTVT.

This clonotype showed up just a few times. The chain combines TRBV9 with TRBJ2-1, with a weak D call TRBD1 (6 bases). Germline values: CDR1 SGDLS, CDR2 YYNGEE. The V and J ends lost 4 bases and 6 bases respectively, with 17 bases between them. The CDR3 has 15 residues. The CDR3 region is CASSPPPGEGNEQFF. For the CDR3, the DNA is TGTGCCAGCAGCCCCCCTCCAGGGGAAGGCAATGAGCAGTTCTTC.

The J gene is TRBJ2-3, the V gene TRBV7-3, with D perhaps assigned TRBD1 or TRBD2 (5 bases each). Germline CDR1 is SGHTA and CDR2 is FQGTGA. This CDR3 has 15 residues. The V end was cut by 4 bases, the J end by 0 bases, with 11 bases between. The CDR3 reads CASSWTGTSTDTQYF. In nucleotides, the CDR3 is TGTGCCAGCAGCTGGACCGGGACCAGCACAGATACGCAGTATTTT.

The chain has TRBV10-3 and TRBJ2-3, with 8 bases matching TRBD2. Germline V lookup: CDR1 ENHRY, CDR2 SYGVKD. This CDR3 is built from 17 residues. V was clipped by 0 bases and J by 4 bases; unmatched bases: 9. CDR3 region: CAISESMREARADTQYF. The CDR3 nucleotides are TGTGCCATCAGTGAGTCAATGCGGGAGGCGAGGGCAGATACGCAGTATTTT.

This clonotype was recorded a few times. The V call is TRBV12-3 or TRBV12-4, the J call TRBJ2-5; the D gene is possibly TRBD2 (6 bases). V gave up 1 base and J gave up 7 bases, with 10 bases separating them. This CDR3 contains 13 residues. This CDR3 reads CASSLGQTRTQYF. Written as DNA, the CDR3 is TGTGCCAGCAGTTTAGGACAGACTAGGACCCAGTACTTC.

This clonotype has more than one count but fewer than ten. This chain uses TRBV7-2 with TRBJ2-7, with unresolved D. Trimming stripped 2 bases from V and 0 bases from J, with 11 bases between. The CDR3 spans 15 residues. Germline CDR1 is SGHTA and CDR2 is FQGNSA. The CDR3 DNA is TGTGCCAGCAGCTTATCAGGTGGAGCCTCCTACGAGCAGTACTTC. Amino acid sequence: CASSLSGGASYEQYF.

V is TRBV6-1 and J is TRBJ1-5; D not certain. The V gene's germline CDR1 is MNHNS and CDR2 SASEGT. This CDR3 region has 13 residues. Between the trimmed V and J ends, which lost 4 bases and 0 bases, there was a span of 4 bases. The CDR3 loop is CASSANSNQPQHF. Written as DNA, the CDR3 is TGTGCCAGCAGTGCCAATAGCAATCAGCCCCAGCATTTT.

This clonotype was seen a few times. In DNA form, the CDR3 reads TGTGCCAGCAGCCACGGGACTCCCTACGAGCAGTACTTC. Translated: CASSHGTPYEQYF. The chain uses TRBV14 and TRBJ2-7; D perhaps matches TRBD2 (6 bases). This CDR3 region has 13 residues. The V end lost 3 bases, the J end lost 2 bases, and 8 bases lay between the germline ends. The germline V gene encodes CDR1 SGHDN and CDR2 FVKESK.

The chain joins TRBV4-3 to TRBJ2-2; D is uncertain. Trimming cost V 4 bases and J 5 bases, with 8 bases left between them. The CDR3 covers 13 residues. Germline-derived CDR1 and CDR2 are LGHNA and YSLEER. The CDR3: CASSPEVTGELFF. CDR3 nucleotide sequence: TGCGCCAGCAGCCCCGAGGTAACCGGGGAGCTGTTTTTT.

The V and J genes are TRBV7-9 and TRBJ2-5, with D hard to call. Germline loops: CDR1 SEHNR, CDR2 FQNEAQ (reference sequence). This CDR3 is built from 12 residues. The V and J ends lost 5 bases and 2 bases respectively, with 6 bases between them. For the CDR3, the DNA is TGTGCCAGCAGCGCGCGACAAGAGACCCAGTACTTC. Translation: CASSARQETQYF.

This chain joins TRBV6-2 or TRBV6-3 and TRBJ1-1; D perhaps matches TRBD1 (5 bases). Trimming removed 6 bases from V and 3 bases from J, with 8 bases in between. Germline CDR1 is MNHEY and CDR2 is SVGEGT. The CDR3 covers 12 residues. The CDR3 sequence: CASSQGDTEAFF. The CDR3 DNA follows: TGTGCCAGCAGCCAGGGCGACACTGAAGCTTTCTTT.

The rearrangement links TRBV7-9 to TRBJ2-1; possible D gene TRBD1, 5 bases. Trimming cost V 8 bases and J 5 bases, with 10 bases left between them. The CDR3 has 12 residues. Per the germline V gene, CDR1 is SEHNR and CDR2 is FQNEAQ (reference sequence). CDR3 sequence (DNA): TGTGCCAGCTCGAAGGGGAACAATGAGCAGTTCTTC. It codes for CASSKGNNEQFF.

This clonotype has just a few counts. The J gene is TRBJ2-2, the V gene TRBV12-3 or TRBV12-4; perhaps TRBD2 as D (5 bases). V was shortened by 0 bases and J by 3 bases, with 5 bases between the two germline ends. The CDR3 consists of 14 residues. CDR3 coding DNA: TGTGCCAGCAGTTTAGCTAGCGACACCGGGGAGCTGTTTTTT. This sequence encodes CASSLASDTGELFF.

The rearrangement joins TRBV6-4 to TRBJ2-7; D remains ambiguous. V shed 7 bases and J shed 4 bases, with 17 bases lying between them. The germline gives CDR1 MRHNA, CDR2 SNTAGT. The CDR3 has 14 residues. The CDR3 nucleotides read TGTGCCAGCACCGTTGTCAGACACGCATACGAGCAGTACTTC. Residues: CASTVVRHAYEQYF.